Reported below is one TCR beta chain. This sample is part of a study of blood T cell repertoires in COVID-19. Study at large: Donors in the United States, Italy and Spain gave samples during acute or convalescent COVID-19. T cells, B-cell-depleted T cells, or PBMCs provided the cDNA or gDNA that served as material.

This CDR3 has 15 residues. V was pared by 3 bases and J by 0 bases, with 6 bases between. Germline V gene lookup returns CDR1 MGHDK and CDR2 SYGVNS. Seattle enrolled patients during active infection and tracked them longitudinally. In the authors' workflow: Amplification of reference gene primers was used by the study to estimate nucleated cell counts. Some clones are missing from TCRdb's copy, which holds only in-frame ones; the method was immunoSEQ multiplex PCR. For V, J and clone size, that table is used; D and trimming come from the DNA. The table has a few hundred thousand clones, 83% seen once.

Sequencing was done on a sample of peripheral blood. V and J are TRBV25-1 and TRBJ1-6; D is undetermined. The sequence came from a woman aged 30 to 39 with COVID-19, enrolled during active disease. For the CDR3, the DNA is TGTGCCAGCAGTGAGGGCGCCTCCTATAATTCACCCCTCCACTTT. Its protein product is CASSEGASYNSPLHF.